This T cell receptor (beta chain) was observed in a study of identical twins. Whole-study findings and limits: Within twin pairs, the out-of-frame alpha sequences they shared showed excess low generation probability. Possibly, invariant MAIT and iNKT cells partly confounded zero-insertion analyses.

CDR1 and CDR2 (germline): MRHNA, SNTAGT. The CDR3 runs 17 residues. Unmatched junction bases numbered 7, after V lost 2 bases and J lost 0 bases. TCRdb analysed the 5' RACE reads with MiXCR anew, one entry per CDR3 protein. The sample includes 1.5 million to 2 million distinct CDR3 sequences, less than 35% of them seen just once. As for this clonotype: The antigen is not known.

Sequencing was carried out using cord blood. The receptor's source is a newborn girl in good health. The chain combines TRBV6-4 with TRBJ2-1, with 7 bases that match TRBD2. CDR3 loop: CASSDEVRLASYNEQFF. The CDR3 coding sequence is TGTGCCAGCAGTGACGAGGTCAGACTAGCCTCCTACAATGAGCAGTTCTTC.